Below are 5 T cell receptor beta chains sequenced from a single sample in a study of a mutant IDH1 vaccine in newly diagnosed glioma. Using immunoSEQ multiplex PCR, the repertoire was profiled, and TCRdb retains in-frame clones only, with some absent. The sample yields 65,000 to 70,000 clones, around four fifths seen once. Time point indicated: baseline, week 1 (first vaccination visit). Treatment in this sample: pre-vaccination baseline after standard-of-care therapy. The sequencing used peripheral blood mononuclear cells (PBMCs), collected from a glioma patient treated with radiotherapy, temozolomide or both. The receptor set was obtained from a woman between 18 and 29 years old with glioma. Some clones in this sample may be carry-over from other donors' samples.

V usage is TRBV29-1 and J usage is TRBJ1-2; maybe TRBD1 (6 bases). CDR1 and CDR2 (germline): SQVTM, ANQGSEA. CDR3 length equals 14 residues. The V and J ends lost 3 bases and 2 bases respectively, with 13 bases between them. The CDR3, as DNA: TGCAGCGTTGATGAGGGGGGGTGGAACTATGGCTACACCTTC. This sequence encodes CSVDEGGWNYGYTF. Looking up the rest from reference TRBV29-1 and TRBJ1-2 gives the full variable domain: SAVISQKPSRDICQRGTSLTIQCQVDSQVTMMFWYRQQPGQSLTLIATANQGSEATYESGFVIDKFPISRPNLTFSTLTVSNMSPEDSSIYLCSVDEGGWNYGYTFGSGTRLTVV.

The chain is built from TRBV6-4 and TRBJ1-5; TRBD1 is a possible D gene (5 bases). V shed 4 bases and J shed 7 bases, with 11 bases lying between them. Per germline, CDR1 MRHNA and CDR2 SNTAGT. This CDR3 spans 13 amino acids. DNA for the CDR3: TGTGCCAGCAGTGTTCAGGGTGGCCAGCCCCAGCATTTT. Translated, it gives CASSVQGGQPQHF.

The chain uses TRBV6-5 and TRBJ1-1, with D maybe TRBD1 (5 bases). The V gene's germline CDR1 is MNHEY and CDR2 SVGAGI. V gave up 6 bases and J gave up 1 base, with 15 bases separating them. The CDR3 is 15 amino acids. CDR3 bases: TGTGCCAGCAGCCCATTGTCGGGGGGGAACACTGAAGCTTTCTTT. Translated: CASSPLSGGNTEAFF.

The chain joins TRBV7-8 to TRBJ2-7; possible D gene TRBD1, 6 bases. This CDR3 comprises 19 residues. The germline V gene has CDR1 SGHVS and CDR2 FQNEAQ. Trimming pared 0 bases from V and 0 bases from J, leaving 21 bases between. CDR3: CASSLAVIRGSLSSYEQYF. For the CDR3, the DNA is TGTGCCAGCAGCTTAGCGGTAATCAGGGGCTCTTTGAGCTCCTACGAGCAGTACTTC.

The chain joins TRBV29-1 to TRBJ2-5, with a tentative D call TRBD1 (6 bases). The CDR3 extends over 14 amino acids. V lost 7 bases and J lost 5, with 20 bases in between. CDR1 is SQVTM and CDR2 is ANQGSEA in the germline V gene. CDR3 DNA sequence: TGCAGCGCTAGGACAGTGAGGCTGGGTGAGACCCAGTACTTC. Encoded protein: CSARTVRLGETQYF.